The rows below give T cell receptor beta chains drawn from one sample of a study of blood T cells in healthy people across ages. TCRdb reprocessed the 5' RACE reads via MiXCR and lists one record per CDR3 protein. The sample includes 700,000 to 1,000,000 distinct CDR3 sequences, roughly 44% of them seen just once. Source material: blood. The receptors stem from a man in his 60s in good health. The CDR3 runs from the conserved cysteine through the conserved F or W. Each record gives: CDR3 protein, CDR3 DNA, J gene, D gene, clone size, V gene, CDR3 length. A D gene is named only where the DNA matches it firmly. Expanded clones are given a class, and other clones once, few, many or no size at all.

CASSAREGDQETQYF	TGCGCCAGCAGCGCGCGGGAGGGGGATCAAGAGACCCAGTACTTC	TRBJ2-5	TRBD2	.	TRBV5-1	15
CASSRTGISNQPQHF	TGTGCCAGCAGCCGGACGGGAATTAGCAATCAGCCCCAGCATTTT	TRBJ1-5	.	.	TRBV5-6	15
CASSQEGAGVLAKNIQYF	TGCGCCAGCAGCCAAGAAGGGGCCGGGGTCCTAGCCAAAAACATTCAGTACTTC	TRBJ2-4	.	.	TRBV4-3	18
CSALNYGYTF	TGCAGTGCTCTAAACTATGGCTACACCTTC	TRBJ1-2	.	.	TRBV20-1	10
CASSYPAGLPTEAFF	TGTGCCAGCAGTTACCCGGCGGGACTCCCCACTGAAGCTTTCTTT	TRBJ1-1	.	.	TRBV6-6	15
CAGSLETAGNEQFF	TGTGCCGGCAGTTTAGAGACAGCTGGCAATGAGCAGTTCTTC	TRBJ2-1	.	.	TRBV27	14
CASSPTVAKNIQYF	TGTGCCAGCAGCCCCACTGTTGCTAAAAACATTCAGTACTTC	TRBJ2-4	.	many	TRBV9	14
CASSLPGGVGNRNEQYF	TGCGCCAGCAGCCTACCCGGAGGAGTGGGAAACAGGAACGAGCAGTACTTC	TRBJ2-7	.	.	TRBV5-1	17
CSASGQATYEQYF	TGCAGTGCTAGTGGGCAGGCGACCTACGAGCAGTACTTC	TRBJ2-7	.	few	TRBV20-1	13
CASSRGPTEVFF	TGTGCCAGCAGTCGGGGCCCCACTGAAGTTTTCTTT	TRBJ1-1	.	.	TRBV12-3/TRBV12-4	12
CASSHAPAGPYTF	TGTGCCAGCAGCCATGCCCCGGCCGGACCCTACACCTTC	TRBJ1-2	.	.	TRBV14	13
CASSSGVGEQYF	TGTGCCAGCAGTTCGGGAGTGGGGGAGCAGTACTTC	TRBJ2-4	.	.	TRBV25-1	12
CASSQEFGTGSYEQYF	TGCGCCAGCAGCCAAGAGTTTGGGACAGGGTCCTACGAGCAGTACTTC	TRBJ2-7	TRBD1	.	TRBV4-1	16
CAWSVGNRWTEAFF	TGTGCCTGGAGTGTTGGCAACAGGTGGACTGAAGCTTTCTTT	TRBJ1-1	.	.	TRBV30	14
CASSARDRLSYEQYF	TGTGCCAGCTCGGCCCGGGACAGACTGTCCTACGAGCAGTACTTC	TRBJ2-7	TRBD1	few	TRBV18	15
CASSDKDRGYNQPQHF	TGTGCCAGCAGCGATAAAGACAGGGGGTATAATCAGCCCCAGCATTTT	TRBJ1-5	TRBD1	once	TRBV28	16
CAWSRRQAGNSPLHF	TGTGCCTGGAGCCGTCGACAGGCGGGTAATTCACCCCTCCACTTT	TRBJ1-6	.	.	TRBV30	15
CASSPGQTYTGELFF	TGTGCCAGCAGCCCGGGACAGACTTACACCGGGGAGCTGTTTTTT	TRBJ2-2	TRBD1	.	TRBV7-3	15
CASSEGDGYTF	TGTGCCAGCAGTGAGGGAGATGGCTACACCTTC	TRBJ1-2	.	.	TRBV25-1	11
CASSFERGDYNEQYF	TGTGCCAGCAGCTTTGAGCGGGGGGACTACAATGAGCAGTACTTC	TRBJ2-5	TRBD2	.	TRBV7-2	15
CASSQDWTSGGREQFF	TGCGCCAGCAGCCAAGACTGGACTAGCGGGGGACGGGAGCAGTTCTTC	TRBJ2-1	TRBD2	.	TRBV4-1	16
CASSSLTGDYGYTF	TGTGCCAGCAGCTCATTGACAGGGGACTATGGCTACACCTTC	TRBJ1-2	TRBD1	few	TRBV7-9	14
CASSWTGGEQYF	TGCGCCAGCAGCTGGACAGGGGGCGAGCAGTACTTC	TRBJ2-7	TRBD1	few	TRBV5-1	12
CASSQASAAKNIQYF	TGTGCCAGCAGCCAAGCGTCTGCAGCCAAAAACATTCAGTACTTC	TRBJ2-4	.	.	TRBV14	15
CASSLSGTGDSGANVLTF	TGTGCCAGCAGCTTATCCGGGACAGGGGACTCTGGGGCCAACGTCCTGACTTTC	TRBJ2-6	TRBD1	.	TRBV7-3	18
CASSYGGPYSNQPQHF	TGTGCCAGCAGTTACGGAGGCCCTTATAGCAATCAGCCCCAGCATTTT	TRBJ1-5	.	.	TRBV6-5	16
CASSLQGALNSPLHF	TGTGCCAGCAGTCTACAGGGGGCCCTGAATTCACCCCTCCACTTT	TRBJ1-6	TRBD1	few	TRBV12-3/TRBV12-4	15
CASSTTGQGRNEQYF	TGTGCCAGCAGCACAACGGGACAGGGGAGGAATGAGCAGTACTTC	TRBJ2-5	TRBD1	.	TRBV9	15
CASSSVTGVGDTQYF	TGTGCCAGCAGCTCGGTGACAGGGGTAGGAGATACGCAGTATTTT	TRBJ2-3	TRBD1	few	TRBV7-9	15
CSVEKGADETQYF	TGCAGCGTTGAGAAGGGGGCCGACGAGACCCAGTACTTC	TRBJ2-5	TRBD1	few	TRBV29-1	13
CSARGFQIATDTQYF	TGCAGTGCTAGAGGTTTCCAGATAGCCACAGATACGCAGTATTTT	TRBJ2-3	.	.	TRBV20-1	15
CSVATGITDTQYF	TGCAGCGTGGCGACAGGTATTACAGATACGCAGTATTTT	TRBJ2-3	.	.	TRBV29-1	13
CASSSDTSTEAFF	TGCGCCAGCAGCTCGGACACCAGCACTGAAGCTTTCTTT	TRBJ1-1	.	few	TRBV5-1	13
CASSLGLRYGYTF	TGTGCCAGCAGCTTAGGGCTGCGATATGGCTACACCTTC	TRBJ1-2	.	.	TRBV7-9	13
CASSLSRVNQNTGELFF	TGTGCCAGCAGCTTATCGCGGGTAAACCAGAACACCGGGGAGCTGTTTTTT	TRBJ2-2	.	once	TRBV7-8	17
CSARDAYANQPQHF	TGCAGTGCTAGAGATGCGTACGCCAATCAGCCCCAGCATTTT	TRBJ1-5	.	.	TRBV20-1	14
CAISDPRSSGAHGSTDTQYF	TGTGCCATCAGTGACCCTCGGAGTAGCGGGGCCCACGGAAGCACAGATACGCAGTATTTT	TRBJ2-3	TRBD2	.	TRBV10-3	20